This TCR beta chain stems from a study of tumour-infiltrating T cells in Burkitt lymphoma. Study background: Productive clonality predicted overall and progression-free survival.

Germline V gives CDR1 SGHDT, CDR2 YYEEEE. The germline V and J ends were trimmed by 2 bases and 3 bases, with 9 bases remaining between them. CDR3 length equals 13 residues. Only in-frame clones appear in the TCRdb table, and some are missing; sequencing was by immunoSEQ multiplex PCR. The sample has around 9,900 clones; approximately 65% are singletons. This clone was counted between two and nine times. The receptor comes from a human donor with diffuse large B-cell lymphoma. The source material was tumor tissue. This rearrangement joins TRBV5-6 to TRBJ2-7; D ambiguous. The CDR3 is CASSFYDGYEQYF. The CDR3 DNA reads TGTGCCAGCAGCTTTTACGACGGCTACGAGCAGTACTTC.